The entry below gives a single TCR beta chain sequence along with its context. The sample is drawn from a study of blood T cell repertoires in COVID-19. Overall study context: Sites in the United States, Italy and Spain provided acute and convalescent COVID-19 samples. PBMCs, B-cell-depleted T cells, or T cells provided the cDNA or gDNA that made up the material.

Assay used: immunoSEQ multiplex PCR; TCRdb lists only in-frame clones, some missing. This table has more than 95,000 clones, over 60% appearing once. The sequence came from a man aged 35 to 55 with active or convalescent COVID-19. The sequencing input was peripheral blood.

The DNA for the CDR3 is TGTGCCAGCAGGTTTACGGGGATGAACACTGAAGCTTTCTTT. Amino acid sequence: CASRFTGMNTEAFF. The rearrangement uses TRBV5-6 and TRBJ1-1; no clear D. V dropped 5 bases and J dropped 0 bases, with 11 bases sitting between them. Per germline, CDR1 SGHDT and CDR2 YYEEEE. The CDR3 totals 14 residues.